The present entry profiles one TCR beta chain with its context. The antigen is not known. This entry belongs to a study of T cell responses to AZD1222 COVID-19 vaccine. Whole-study results and caveats: Increased Spike-specific TCR breadth and depth were observed after two AZD1222 doses. Targeting of unmutated variant regions was reportedly seen in nearly half of spike-specific TCRs. The donor group comprised mostly white British people and more females; the analysis possibly underestimated clonal diversity. Only after the peak T cell response were repertoires sampled.

The repertoire was sequenced with immunoSEQ multiplex PCR; TCRdb's copy has only in-frame clones and lacks some. The sample holds approximately 70,000 clones; around 88% are singletons and the top ten take about a tenth. V shed 5 bases and J 7 bases; nucleotides not matched to a gene: 4. Germline CDR1 MNHEY, CDR2 SMNVEV (reference sequence). This CDR3 contains 13 residues. This chain uses TRBV27 with TRBJ2-2; 7 positions agree with TRBD1. The TCR was taken from an adult who received the MenACWY meningococcal vaccine as a control. The starting material was peripheral blood, obtained 28 days after the second dose of the MenACWY control vaccine. CDR3 sequence (DNA): TGTGCCAGCAGTCCTTGGGACAGCGGGGAGCTGTTTTTT. Protein sequence: CASSPWDSGELFF.